The 10 T cell receptor beta chains below all came from one sample that was sequenced in a study of PD-1 blockade in classical Hodgkin lymphoma. The sample's time point: cycle 4 day 1 (C4D1), after around six weeks of nivolumab. Each and every patient relapsed after autologous stem cell transplantation, and patients got differing brentuximab vedotin exposure. The repertoire was sequenced with immunoSEQ multiplex PCR; TCRdb's copy has only in-frame clones and lacks some. The sample carries roughly 100,000 clones, around 90% recorded once. Sample: peripheral blood mononuclear cells (PBMCs), taken before the fourth cycle of nivolumab. Receptor source: a human donor with classical Hodgkin lymphoma.

The chain has TRBV7-9 and TRBJ2-7; 13 bases agree with TRBD2. The germline CDR1 and CDR2 sequences are SEHNR and FQNEAQ (reference sequence). CDR3 length: 15 amino acids. J lost 2 bases, V lost 6 bases, and 4 bases had no gene match. The chain's CDR3 is CASREGTSGTYEQYF. In DNA form, the CDR3 reads TGTGCCAGCAGAGAAGGGACTAGCGGGACCTACGAGCAGTACTTC.

The chain is built from TRBV21-1 and TRBJ2-7; the table's D gene call, TRBD1, was not cross checked with the DNA. TRBV21-1 is a pseudogene. The CDR3 covers 12 residues. In DNA, the CDR3 is TGTGCCAGCAGCAAAGATTGGCACGAGCAGTACTTC. Amino acids: CASSKDWHEQYF.

The chain couples TRBV18 to TRBJ2-7; D is possibly TRBD2 (6 bases). The length of the CDR3 is 14 residues. Germline V gene sequence: CDR1 KGHSH, CDR2 LQKENI. The germline V and J ends were trimmed by 3 bases and 5 bases, with 14 bases remaining between them. The DNA for the CDR3 is TGTGCCAGCTCACCGACTAGGGCCGGCGACGAGCAGTACTTC. It encodes CASSPTRAGDEQYF.

This clone was observed a handful of times. The rearrangement links TRBV20-1 to TRBJ1-2; unclear D gene. The V gene lost 4 bases and the J gene lost 7 bases, with 10 bases spanning the gap. The CDR3 runs 11 residues. Germline CDR1 DFQATT, CDR2 SNEGSKA (reference sequence). CDR3 loop: CSANDGSGYTF. In nucleotides, the CDR3 is TGCAGTGCTAACGACGGGAGTGGCTACACCTTC.

The V call is TRBV7-2, the J call TRBJ2-3; 7 nucleotides line up with TRBD1. V lost 2 bases and J lost 6; bases outside the gene matches: 2. The germline V gene has CDR1 SGHTA and CDR2 FQGNSA. This CDR3 comprises 13 residues. The CDR3 nucleotides are TGTGCCAGCAGCTTAAGGGGGCTGGATACGCAGTATTTT. It encodes CASSLRGLDTQYF.

V is TRBV4-1 and J is TRBJ1-3; a possible D gene is TRBD1 (5 bases). The germline CDR1 and CDR2 sequences are MGHRA and YSYEKL. The CDR3 sequence is 16 residues long. V dropped 1 base and J dropped 0 bases, with 10 bases sitting between them. For the CDR3, the DNA is TGCGCCAGCAGCCAAGTGGGGGTTAGCTCTGGAAACACCATATATTTT. It encodes CASSQVGVSSGNTIYF.

About this clone itself: This sample includes further DNA sequences coding for the same CDR3. V gene TRBV6-1 combines with J gene TRBJ1-3, with 10 bases identical to TRBD1. CDR3 size: 15 residues. J was trimmed by 4 bases and V by 6 bases; bases with no gene match: 6. Germline CDR1 and CDR2: MNHNS and SASEGT. The CDR3 DNA sequence: TGTGCCAGCAGAGCCGGGACAGGGGACGGAAACACCATATATTTT. It translates to CASRAGTGDGNTIYF.

J is TRBJ2-7 and V is TRBV15; D is uncertain. Germline V CDR1 and CDR2: LNHNV, YYDKDF (reference sequence). V was cut by 3 bases and J by 3 bases, with 6 bases left in between. CDR3 size: 12 residues. Written as DNA, the CDR3 is TGTGCCACCAGCAGGGTGGGCTACGAGCAGTACTTC. Amino acids: CATSRVGYEQYF.

The CDR3 nucleotides are TGTGCCAGCAGCTTGGCAGGCAGGGGGCGAGCGAACACTGAAGCTTTCTTT. Translation gives CASSLAGRGRANTEAFF. The chain couples TRBV5-4 to TRBJ1-1, with 8 bases fitting TRBD1. The ends lost 0 bases at V and 1 base at J; junction bases unmatched: 8. The CDR3 is made up of 17 amino acids. Germline loops: CDR1 SGHNT, CDR2 YYREEE (reference sequence).

The chain employs TRBV5-4 and TRBJ2-1; 10 nucleotides align to TRBD2. Unmatched junction bases numbered 12, after V lost 1 base and J lost 11 bases. This CDR3 has 16 amino acids. Per germline, CDR1 SGHNT and CDR2 YYREEE (reference sequence). The CDR3 reads CASSLYKREGVGKQFF. Written as DNA, the CDR3 is TGTGCCAGCAGCTTGTACAAGCGGGAGGGGGTAGGGAAGCAGTTCTTC.